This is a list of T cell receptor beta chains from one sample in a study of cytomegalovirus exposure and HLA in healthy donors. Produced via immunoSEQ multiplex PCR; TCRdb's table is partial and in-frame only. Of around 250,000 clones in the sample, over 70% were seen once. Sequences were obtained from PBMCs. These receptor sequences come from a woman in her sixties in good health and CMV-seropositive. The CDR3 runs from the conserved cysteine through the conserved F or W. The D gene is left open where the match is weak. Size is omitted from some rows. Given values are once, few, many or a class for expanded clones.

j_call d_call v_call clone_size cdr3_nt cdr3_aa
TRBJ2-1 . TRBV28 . TGTGCCAGCAGCTCTCCCCTTAGCTGGCCCTACAATGAGCAGTTCTTC CASSSPLSWPYNEQFF
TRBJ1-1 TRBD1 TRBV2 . TGTGCCAGCAGTGTCGGCAGGGGGCCCAACACTGAAGCTTTCTTT CASSVGRGPNTEAFF
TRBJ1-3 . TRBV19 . TGTGCCAGTAGTCACGGTAGCTCTGGAAACACCATATATTTT CASSHGSSGNTIYF
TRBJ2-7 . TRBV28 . TGTGCCAGCAGCCCCCCGGGACAAAATTACGAGCAGTACTTC CASSPPGQNYEQYF
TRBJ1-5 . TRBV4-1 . TGCGCCAGCAGCCGAGAGGACAGTCGGAGCAATCAGCCCCAGCATTTT CASSREDSRSNQPQHF
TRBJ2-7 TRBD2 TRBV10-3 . TGTGCCACCGCTCCGACTAGCGGGAATAACGAGCAGTACTTC CATAPTSGNNEQYF
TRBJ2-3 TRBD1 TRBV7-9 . TGTGCCAGCAGCTTAAGGACAGGGGGAGCAGATACGCAGTATTTT CASSLRTGGADTQYF
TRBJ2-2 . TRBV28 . TGTGCCAGCAGGCAGGGACACACTAACACCGGGGAGCTGTTTTTT CASRQGHTNTGELFF
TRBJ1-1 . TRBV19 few TGTGCCAGTAGTATATTGGTGGCCACTGAAGCTTTCTTT CASSILVATEAFF
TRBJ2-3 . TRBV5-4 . TGTGCCAGCAGCTTGCCCACTAGCACAGATACGCAGTATTTT CASSLPTSTDTQYF
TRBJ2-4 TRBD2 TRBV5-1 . TGCGCCAGCAACACCGACGGGACTAGTGGGAACATTCAGTACTTC CASNTDGTSGNIQYF
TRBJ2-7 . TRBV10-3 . TGTGCCACGACTCAGACAGGGGAGGGGATCTACGAGCAGTACTTC CATTQTGEGIYEQYF
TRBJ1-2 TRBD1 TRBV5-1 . TGCGCCAGCAGCGTAGGTGACAGGGAGAACTATGGCTACACCTTC CASSVGDRENYGYTF
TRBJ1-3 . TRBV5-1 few TGCGCCAGCAGTCAAGAGGACACCATATATTTT CASSQEDTIYF
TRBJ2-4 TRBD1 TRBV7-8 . TGTGCCAGCAGCGGGACAGGGCCCTTCAAAAACATTCAGTACTTC CASSGTGPFKNIQYF
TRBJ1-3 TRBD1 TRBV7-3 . TGTGCCAGCAGCCATCGACAGGGAAAAGAAAACACCATATATTTT CASSHRQGKENTIYF
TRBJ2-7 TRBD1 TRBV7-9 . TGTGCCAGCAGCTTGGCGAAGGCGGGACAGGGAGTCTACGAGCAGTACTTC CASSLAKAGQGVYEQYF
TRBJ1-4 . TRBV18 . TGTGCCAGCTCACCACGGGGGGAAGGAAAACTGTTTTTT CASSPRGEGKLFF
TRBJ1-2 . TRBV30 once TGTGCCTGGCCCCGTCCGGGTCCTCAGGGCTACACCTTC CAWPRPGPQGYTF
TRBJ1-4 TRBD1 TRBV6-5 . TGTGCCAGCAGAGAAACGGACAGGGTGAATGAAAAACTGTTTTTT CASRETDRVNEKLFF
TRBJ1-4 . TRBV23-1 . TGCGCCAGCAGGCACTCCGCGGGGGATGAAAAACTGTTTTTT CASRHSAGDEKLFF
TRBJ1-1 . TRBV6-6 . TGTGCCAGCACCACGGACAGCTCGATCACTGAAGCTTTCTTT CASTTDSSITEAFF
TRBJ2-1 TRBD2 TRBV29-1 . TGCAGCGTTGAACAGAGGCTAGCGGAGAATGAGCAGTTCTTC CSVEQRLAENEQFF
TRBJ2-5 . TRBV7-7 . TGTGCTAGCAGCGCATGGATACAGGGCGGCCAAGAGACCCAGTACTTC CASSAWIQGGQETQYF
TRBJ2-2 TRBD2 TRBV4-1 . TGCGCCAGCAGCCAAGAAGGATTTAGCGGGTCTCGTTCCGGGGAGCTGTTTTTT CASSQEGFSGSRSGELFF
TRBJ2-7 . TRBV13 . TGTGCCAGCAGCTTCTCCCCTCTAGGCGAGCAGTACTTC CASSFSPLGEQYF
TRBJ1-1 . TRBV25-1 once TGTGCCAGCAGTGAATCCACAGGGCAAGCTTTCTTT CASSESTGQAFF
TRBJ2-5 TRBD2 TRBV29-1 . TGCAGCATTACCGGGACTAGCGGGACTCAGCAGTACTTC CSITGTSGTQQYF
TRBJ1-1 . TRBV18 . TGTGCCAGCTCACCACCGGGAGGGACTACTGAAGCTTTCTTT CASSPPGGTTEAFF
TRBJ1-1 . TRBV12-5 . TGTGCTAGTGGTTTGGTGAGGGGGGGCGCCGGGTTGAACACTGAAGCTTTCTTT CASGLVRGGAGLNTEAFF
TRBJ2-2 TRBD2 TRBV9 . TGTGCCAGCAGCGTAGCGAGGGGACTAGCGGGAGCGGGAACCGGGGAGCTGTTTTTT CASSVARGLAGAGTGELFF
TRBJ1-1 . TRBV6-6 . TGTGCCAGCACGGCGGGACCGGTCACTGAAGCTTTCTTT CASTAGPVTEAFF
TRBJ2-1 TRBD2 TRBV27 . TGTGCCAGCAGCCGAAGGACTAGCGGGAGGAATGAGCAGTTCTTC CASSRRTSGRNEQFF
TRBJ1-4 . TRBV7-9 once TGTGCCAGCAGCTTGGCACGAGACAGCCCCCGTGAAAAACTGTTTTTT CASSLARDSPREKLFF
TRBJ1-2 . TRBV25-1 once TGTGCCAGCAGTCATCGGGCTAACTATGGCTACACCTTC CASSHRANYGYTF
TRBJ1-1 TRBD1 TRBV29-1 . TGCAGCGCTACCGGACAGGGTCAGACAATGAACACTGAAGCTTTCTTT CSATGQGQTMNTEAFF
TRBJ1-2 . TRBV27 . TGTGCCAGCAGTTTTCAGGGGACCAACTATGGCTACACCTTC CASSFQGTNYGYTF
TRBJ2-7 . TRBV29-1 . TGCAGCGTTGCAGCGACCTACGAGCAGTACTTC CSVAATYEQYF
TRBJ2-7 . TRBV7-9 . TGTGCCAGCAGCCCCCTTACCGGGGTCGAGCAGTACTTC CASSPLTGVEQYF
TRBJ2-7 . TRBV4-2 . TGTGCCAGCAGCCAGGACTTCGGGACTGGATACTACGAGCAGTACTTC CASSQDFGTGYYEQYF
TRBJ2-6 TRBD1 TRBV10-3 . TGTGCCATCAGCGCAGACAGGGGGAACGGGGCCAACGCCCTGACTTTC CAISADRGNGANALTF
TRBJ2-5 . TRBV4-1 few TGCGCCAGCAGCCAAGTAGTTTCAGAGACCCAGTACTTC CASSQVVSETQYF
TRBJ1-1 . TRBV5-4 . TGTGCCAGCAGCCGGCAGGGGTGGACTGAAGCTTTCTTT CASSRQGWTEAFF
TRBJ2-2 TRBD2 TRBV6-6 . TGTGCCAGCAGTCACGGGGGGACCCGAGACACCGGGGAGCTGTTTTTT CASSHGGTRDTGELFF
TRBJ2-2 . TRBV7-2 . TGTGCCAGCAGCGTAGACTTGAACACCGGGGAGCTGTTTTTT CASSVDLNTGELFF
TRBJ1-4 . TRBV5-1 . TGCGCCAGCAGCGTTCAACAGGGCGGTAATGAAAAACTGTTTTTT CASSVQQGGNEKLFF